This TCR beta chain stems from a study of cytotoxic CD8 clonotypes in ibrutinib-treated CLL (dated by TCRdb to about 2021). Regarding the research as a whole: The cohort was composed of ten to eleven relapsed/refractory and roughly 16 treatment-naive patients; IGHV unmutated status was identified in fewer than 18 patients. Partial responses were observed in some 24 patients and complete responses in 2; after a median follow-up of roughly 72 months, remission was maintained in some 14 patients and progression was observed in some twelve. Response samples were obtained after a median of about 13 months of treatment, with a range of roughly 6 to 40 months. An average of 255,043 productive templates and 94,082 productive rearrangements was obtained per sample. Of the roughly 90 people in the trial, 25 to 30 had longitudinal samples available. Cryopreserved peripheral blood mononuclear cells were obtained prior to treatment, at the time of response, and at either disease progression or sustained remission.

A remark on this clone: Its antigen is still unknown. No much larger clone exists at a distance of one base, and base qualities are not known.

General study outcomes and caveats: An increase in clonality was observed at ibrutinib response, with clonality remaining stable during sustained remission and falling back toward baseline at progression. Public clonotypes were rare and either contracted or stayed stable during treatment, and the rise in clonality at ibrutinib response reflected the expansion of private clonotypes. Sampling times were not matched between sustained-remission and progressing patients, and lymph node repertoires were not studied. At baseline, clonality was higher than in age-matched healthy donors and showed a strong correlation with circulating CD8+ T-cell counts.

Roughly 2.2 micrograms of genomic DNA were extracted from cryopreserved PBMCs for TCR beta library preparation. Longitudinal blood samples from CLL patients receiving ibrutinib monotherapy were subjected to high-throughput TCR beta sequencing. The patients took part in an open-label, single-center phase 2 trial of ibrutinib monotherapy. Each clonotype received, on average, about 10x coverage in deep resolution sequencing performed on a MiSeq, where the target depth lay between 1 in 1 million and 1 in 200,000 T cells. The immunoSEQ hsTCRB Kit was used to generate the TCR beta libraries. The authors' pipeline ran thus. The data were analyzed with ImmunoSEQ Analyzer and ImmunoSEQ Data Assistant, and V, D and J gene assignments followed IMGT definitions. Clonality was computed as one minus normalized Shannon entropy of productive rearrangement frequencies, ranging from 0 to 1. Only overrepresented clonotypes making up at least 0.05% of each patient's repertoire were included in the public clonotype analysis. About a dozen age-matched healthy donor repertoires from immuneACCESS were used as controls for clonality. The table comes from immuneACCESS by way of TCRdb, which keeps in-frame sequences with V and J called. Part of the clones is missing from these tables; in studies checked, under half for an unresolved V gene and the rest for unknown reasons. V and J calls plus clone size are reproduced from that table; the DNA served to infer D and trimming. The sample records around 27,000 clones, 57% of which are singletons. Of the sample, less than 6% falls within the top ten clones.

This clonotype was sampled from a human donor with chronic lymphocytic leukemia. The source material was PBMCs, sampled before ibrutinib treatment.

The DNA reads TGTGCCAGCTCACCCCTTTATGGGGGAGACTCCTACGAGCAGTACTTC. This sequence encodes CASSPLYGGDSYEQYF. The chain uses TRBV18 and TRBJ2-7; the D region is possibly TRBD1 or TRBD2, each matching across 5 bases. CDR1 and CDR2, looked up from the germline V gene, are KGHSH and LQKENI. V and J lose 3 bases and 0 bases, and a span of 15 bases separates them. Reading from cysteine to phenylalanine, the CDR3 counts 16 amino acids. Of the read, only the CDR3 DNA is kept; its 48 bases are in frame from base 1.